Listed below are T cell receptor beta chains from one sample, sequenced in a study of blood T cell repertoires in COVID-19. Data came from immunoSEQ multiplex PCR; TCRdb stores just in-frame clones and leaves some out. The sample contains approximately 140,000 clones, about four fifths of which appear only once. Sequenced sample: PBMCs or T cells enriched from blood (not recorded which). Every receptor here comes from a woman in her forties or fifties who had been exposed to COVID-19. The CDR3 runs from the conserved cysteine through the conserved F or W. The D gene is left open where the match is weak. The size of a clone is reported for some rows only, either as once, few or many, or as a class for expanded clones.

-,TRBV5-1,-,TRBJ1-3,17,TGCGCCAGCAGCTTGGAAGGCGGGGCAGCGACTGGAAACACCATATATTTT,CASSLEGGAATGNTIYF
-,TRBV11-2,TRBD2,TRBJ2-1,14,TGTGCCAGCAGCCGCAGCGGGAACCACAATGAGCAGTTCTTC,CASSRSGNHNEQFF
-,TRBV14,-,TRBJ1-5,14,TGTGCCAGCAGCCCCAGCGGTACGGGTCAGCCCCAGCATTTT,CASSPSGTGQPQHF
few,TRBV6-5,-,TRBJ1-2,10,TGTGCCAGCAGTCGGAAACCTCAGGTCTTC,CASSRKPQVF
once,TRBV6-5,TRBD2,TRBJ2-2,15,TGTGCCAGCAGGGCTCTAGCGGGGGGGGCCGGGGAGCTGTTTTTT,CASRALAGGAGELFF
-,TRBV4-1,TRBD1,TRBJ2-5,14,TGCGCCAGCAGCCGGACAGGGGGCGGAGAGACCCAGTACTTC,CASSRTGGGETQYF
-,TRBV9,-,TRBJ1-1,14,TGTGCCAGCAGCCCCCAGGTGAGCGGGTCTGAAGCTTTCTTT,CASSPQVSGSEAFF
-,TRBV5-5,TRBD1,TRBJ1-2,15,TGTGCCAGCAACGCGGACAGGGGGGGCCTTGATGGCTACACCTTC,CASNADRGGLDGYTF
-,TRBV7-9,TRBD2,TRBJ2-3,14,TGTGCCAGCAGCTTCCTAGCGGGACCAGATACGCAGTATTTT,CASSFLAGPDTQYF
few,TRBV11-3,TRBD1,TRBJ1-1,14,TGTGCCAGCAGCCCGCGACAGGGGAGCACTGAAGCTTTCTTT,CASSPRQGSTEAFF
-,TRBV6-5,-,TRBJ1-4,14,TGTGCCAGCAGTAGAGGGTTCTCTAATGAAAAACTGTTTTTT,CASSRGFSNEKLFF
-,TRBV25-1,-,TRBJ2-1,12,TGTGCCAGCAGTGAACAGGGGTATGAGCAGTTCTTC,CASSEQGYEQFF
-,TRBV19,-,TRBJ1-4,14,TGTGCCAGTAGTACTACAGGGAGGGGTGAAAAACTGTTTTTT,CASSTTGRGEKLFF